Following are 17 T cell receptor beta chains from one sample sequenced in a study of blood T cell repertoires in COVID-19. TCRdb's copy holds only in-frame clones and misses some; the assay was immunoSEQ multiplex PCR. The data contain about 480,000 clones, approximately 86% of them singletons. Specimen: PBMCs or T cells enriched from blood (not recorded which). All receptors come from a woman aged 60-70 years who had recovered from COVID-19.

This clone occurred once. J is TRBJ2-1 and V is TRBV10-3; no definite D call. Trimming shortened V by 3 bases and J by 3 bases, and 3 bases separated the two germline ends. The CDR3 contains 12 residues. Germline CDR1 ENHRY, CDR2 SYGVKD. This CDR3 reads CAISDSYNEQFF. The DNA for the CDR3 is TGTGCCATCAGTGACAGCTACAATGAGCAGTTCTTC.

V gene TRBV10-3 combines with J gene TRBJ2-5, with 7 nucleotides matching TRBD2. The germline V gene has CDR1 ENHRY and CDR2 SYGVKD. The trim removed 7 bases at V and 4 bases at J, leaving 6 bases unmatched. This CDR3 spans 13 amino acids. The CDR3 DNA reads TGTGCCATCACCCCGGGGAGGGGAGAGACCCAGTACTTC. This encodes CAITPGRGETQYF.

This clone appeared a few times. The chain employs TRBV10-1 and TRBJ2-1; no clear D. Trimming took off 2 bases at V and 4 bases at J, with 6 bases between the two ends. The CDR3 is 13 amino acids. Looked up from germline, CDR1 is WNHNN and CDR2 is SYGVQD (reference sequence). The CDR3 reads CASSELPYNEQFF. CDR3 in DNA: TGCGCCAGCAGTGAGCTACCTTACAATGAGCAGTTCTTC.

The V call is TRBV3-1 (or the pseudogene TRBV3-2), the J call TRBJ2-2; D is perhaps TRBD1 (6 bases). The CDR3 has 16 amino acids. CDR1 LGHDT and CDR2 YNNKEL come from the germline V gene (reference sequence). Trimming pared 4 bases from V and 6 bases from J, leaving 18 bases between. DNA for the CDR3: TGTGCCAGCAGCCTTCGACAGGTCTCGACGTCCGGGGAGCTGTTTTTT. This gives the protein CASSLRQVSTSGELFF.

This clone was observed a handful of times. V gene TRBV4-2 combines with J gene TRBJ1-2; the match to TRBD1 covers 8 bases. The CDR3 totals 17 residues. Germline CDR1 reads LGHNA; CDR2 reads YNFKEQ. V lost 1 base, J lost 9 bases, and 16 bases stayed unmatched. CDR3 coding DNA: TGTGCCAGCAGCCAAGGGCTCGCAGGGGGCGACACCCTACGCTACACCTTC. Its translation: CASSQGLAGGDTLRYTF.

V gene TRBV4-1 combines with J gene TRBJ1-5; the D is unclear. Germline assignment: CDR1 MGHRA and CDR2 YSYEKL. The CDR3 runs 14 residues. Trimming cost V 0 bases and J 3 bases, with 6 bases left between them. The CDR3 protein is CASSQEAFNQPQHF. The CDR3 DNA sequence: TGCGCCAGCAGCCAAGAAGCTTTCAATCAGCCCCAGCATTTT.

This clone was seen once. This sequence joins TRBV5-5 and TRBJ2-7, with D tentatively TRBD1 (6 bases). Germline assignment: CDR1 SGHKS and CDR2 YYEKEE (reference sequence). Between the trimmed V and J ends, which lost 2 bases and 1 base, there was a span of 10 bases. This CDR3 is built from 14 residues. The CDR3 reads CASSFNQGSYEQYV. The DNA for the CDR3 is TGTGCCAGCAGCTTTAACCAGGGGTCCTACGAGCAGTACGTC.

The chain has TRBV28 and TRBJ1-5; D might be TRBD1 (5 bases). Germline V lookup: CDR1 MDHEN, CDR2 SYDVKM. The CDR3 is 18 amino acids. Trimming shortened V by 2 bases and J by 0 bases, and 17 bases separated the two germline ends. DNA of the CDR3: TGTGCCAGCAGTTTAACCCGACAGCCTTACGATAGCAATCAGCCCCAGCATTTT. This encodes CASSLTRQPYDSNQPQHF.

The V and J genes are TRBV21-1 and TRBJ1-2; TRBD1 is the table's D call and was not checked against the DNA. TRBV21-1 is a documented pseudogene. The CDR3 spans 16 residues. In DNA, the CDR3 is TGTGCCAGCAGCAAAGAGGAACCGGGTCAGGGGTTTGGCTACACCTTC. It encodes CASSKEEPGQGFGYTF.

This clone occurred once. This sequence joins TRBV12-3 or TRBV12-4 and TRBJ2-2, with D possibly being TRBD2 (6 bases). Trimming left V 8 bases short and J 7 bases short, with 14 bases between. The CDR3 totals 13 residues. CDR3 nucleotide sequence: TGTGCCAGCCCTCGGAGGGTTGGCGGGGAGCTGTTTTTT. Protein sequence: CASPRRVGGELFF.

The genes are TRBV10-2 and TRBJ2-3, with D possibly being TRBD1 (7 bases). V dropped 6 bases and J dropped 2 bases, with 18 bases sitting between them. CDR1 and CDR2 from the germline V gene are WSHSY and SAAADI. The CDR3 loop spans 16 amino acids. CDR3 nucleotide sequence: TGCGCCAGCAGCAGTGGGGGGCAGGGGGTCACAGATACGCAGTATTTT. It specifies CASSSGGQGVTDTQYF.

The CDR3 sequence: CAWRLYNSPLHF. Here the CDR3 DNA reads TGTGCCTGGCGTCTCTATAATTCACCCCTCCACTTT. The chain couples TRBV30 to TRBJ1-6; D ambiguous. The germline gives CDR1 GTSNPN, CDR2 SVGIG (reference sequence). The CDR3 contains 12 residues. V lost 5 bases and J lost 3, with 5 bases in between.

The genes are TRBV5-5 and TRBJ1-4, with 7 bases aligning to TRBD1. The V gene end was trimmed by 6 bases and the J gene end by 5 bases; junction bases not matched to a gene: 13. Germline V gene sequence: CDR1 SGHKS, CDR2 YYEKEE (reference sequence). This CDR3 has 16 amino acids. CDR3 in amino acids: CASTRTTGTANEKLFF. CDR3 coding DNA: TGTGCCAGCACCCGAACTACCGGGACAGCGAATGAAAAACTGTTTTTT.

This rearrangement joins TRBV12-5 to TRBJ2-1; 9 bases map to TRBD2. Germline V gives CDR1 LGHNT, CDR2 FRNRAP. This CDR3 region has 15 residues. V dropped 6 bases and J dropped 5; count of bases not matched to a gene: 8. As DNA, the CDR3 is TGTGCTAGTGGGAATGGACTAGCGCTAAACAATGAGCAGTTCTTC. This sequence encodes CASGNGLALNNEQFF. The full variable domain, in which reference TRBV12-5 and TRBJ2-1 provide the parts outside the CDR3, is DARVTQTPRHKVTEMGQEVTMRCQPILGHNTVFWYRQTMMQGLELLAYFRNRAPLDDSGMPKDRFSAEMPDATLATLKIQPSEPRDSAVYFCASGNGLALNNEQFFGPGTRLTVL.

This sequence joins TRBV20-1 and TRBJ2-1, with D possibly TRBD1 on 6 matching bases. Germline V gives CDR1 DFQATT, CDR2 SNEGSKA (reference sequence). The CDR3 consists of 16 residues. The V end lost 3 bases, the J end lost 0 bases, and 15 bases lay between the germline ends. This CDR3 is CSASPSRGLSYNEQFF. CDR3 in DNA: TGCAGTGCTAGTCCCTCCAGGGGCCTCTCCTACAATGAGCAGTTCTTC.

V gene TRBV12-3 or TRBV12-4 combines with J gene TRBJ2-7; maybe TRBD2 (6 bases). The CDR3 totals 12 residues. Between the trimmed V and J ends, which lost 6 bases and 3 bases, there was a span of 9 bases. The CDR3 DNA reads TGTGCCAGCAGATTCGGGGGCTACGAGCAGTACTTC. Its protein is CASRFGGYEQYF.

The chain combines TRBV20-1 with TRBJ1-2; D is ambiguous. CDR1 is DFQATT and CDR2 is SNEGSKA in the germline V gene (reference sequence). Trimming removed 4 bases at V and 4 bases at J, with 4 bases between. CDR3 length: 10 amino acids. The CDR3 nucleotides read TGCAGTGCTAACACCTATGGCTACACCTTC. As protein: CSANTYGYTF.